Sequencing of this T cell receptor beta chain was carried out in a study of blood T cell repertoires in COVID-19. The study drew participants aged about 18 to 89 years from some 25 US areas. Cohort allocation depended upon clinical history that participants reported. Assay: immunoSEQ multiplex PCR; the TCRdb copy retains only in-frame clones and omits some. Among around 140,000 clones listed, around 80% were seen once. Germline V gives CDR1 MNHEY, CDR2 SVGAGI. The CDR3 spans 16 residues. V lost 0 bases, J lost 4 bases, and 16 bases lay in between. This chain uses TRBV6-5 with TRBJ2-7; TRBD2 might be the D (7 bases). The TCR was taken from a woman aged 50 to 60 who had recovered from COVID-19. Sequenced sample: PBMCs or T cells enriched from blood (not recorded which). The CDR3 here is CASSYSGAGAVYEQYF. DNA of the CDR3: TGTGCCAGCAGTTACTCGGGGGCGGGGGCCGTTTACGAGCAGTACTTC.